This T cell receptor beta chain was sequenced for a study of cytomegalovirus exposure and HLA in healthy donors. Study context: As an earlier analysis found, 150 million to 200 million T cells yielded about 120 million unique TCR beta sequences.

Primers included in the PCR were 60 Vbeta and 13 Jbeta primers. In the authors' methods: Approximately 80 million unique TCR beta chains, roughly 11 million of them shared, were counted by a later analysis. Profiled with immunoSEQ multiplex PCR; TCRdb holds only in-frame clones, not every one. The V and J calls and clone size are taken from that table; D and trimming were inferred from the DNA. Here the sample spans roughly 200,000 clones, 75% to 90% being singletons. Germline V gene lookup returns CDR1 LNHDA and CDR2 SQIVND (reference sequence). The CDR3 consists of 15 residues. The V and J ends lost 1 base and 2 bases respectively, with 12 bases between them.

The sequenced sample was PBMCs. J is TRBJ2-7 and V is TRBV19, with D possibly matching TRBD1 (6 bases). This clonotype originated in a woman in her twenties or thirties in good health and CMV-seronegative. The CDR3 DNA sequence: TGTGCCAGTAGTATAGGGCAGGGGCCCCCCTACGAGCAGTACTTC. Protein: CASSIGQGPPYEQYF.